This entry describes one TCR beta chain. The sample is drawn from a study of blood T cell repertoires in COVID-19. Using immunoSEQ multiplex PCR, the repertoire was profiled, and TCRdb retains in-frame clones only, with some absent. Of about 400,000 clones listed, roughly 89% are singletons. V was clipped by 0 bases and J by 1 base, with 12 bases between them. Germline V lookup: CDR1 MGHRA, CDR2 YSYEKL. The CDR3 is made up of 16 amino acids. The sample was PBMCs or T cells enriched from blood (not recorded which). The chain combines TRBV4-1 with TRBJ1-1; no reliable D call. The sequence was collected from a young woman who had recovered from COVID-19. CDR3 coding DNA: TGCGCCAGCAGCCAAGAGGTAGTCCGCACGAACACTGAAGCTTTCTTT. Its protein is CASSQEVVRTNTEAFF.